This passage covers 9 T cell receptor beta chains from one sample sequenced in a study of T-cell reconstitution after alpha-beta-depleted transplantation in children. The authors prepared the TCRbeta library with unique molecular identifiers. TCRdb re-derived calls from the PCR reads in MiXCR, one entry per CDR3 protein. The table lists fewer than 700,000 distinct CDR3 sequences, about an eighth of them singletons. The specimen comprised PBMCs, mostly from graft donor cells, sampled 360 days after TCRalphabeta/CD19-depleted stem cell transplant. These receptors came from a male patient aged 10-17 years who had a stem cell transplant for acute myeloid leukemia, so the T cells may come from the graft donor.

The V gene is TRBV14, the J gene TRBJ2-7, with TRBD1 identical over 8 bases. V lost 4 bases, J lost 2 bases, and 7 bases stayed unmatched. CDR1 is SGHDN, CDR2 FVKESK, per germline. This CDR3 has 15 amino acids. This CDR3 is CASSPRTGPTYEQYF. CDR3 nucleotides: TGTGCCAGCAGCCCGAGGACAGGGCCGACCTACGAGCAGTACTTC.

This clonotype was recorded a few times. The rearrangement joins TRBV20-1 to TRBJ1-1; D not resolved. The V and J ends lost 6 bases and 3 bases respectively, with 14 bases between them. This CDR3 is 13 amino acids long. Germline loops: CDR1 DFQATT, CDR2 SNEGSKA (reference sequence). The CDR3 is CSAPARIYTEAFF. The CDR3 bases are TGCAGTGCCCCAGCCAGGATCTACACTGAAGCTTTCTTT.

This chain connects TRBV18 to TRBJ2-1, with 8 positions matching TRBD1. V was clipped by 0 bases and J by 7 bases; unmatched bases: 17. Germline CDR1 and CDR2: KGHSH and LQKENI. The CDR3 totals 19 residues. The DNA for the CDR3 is TGTGCCAGCTCACCACCGAGCGGTAAACAGGGGGTTCGATATAATGAGCAGTTCTTC. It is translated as CASSPPSGKQGVRYNEQFF.

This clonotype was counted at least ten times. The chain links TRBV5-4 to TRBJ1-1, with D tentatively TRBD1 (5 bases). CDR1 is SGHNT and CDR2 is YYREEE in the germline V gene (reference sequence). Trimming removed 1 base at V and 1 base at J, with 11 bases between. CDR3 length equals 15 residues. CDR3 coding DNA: TGTGCCAGCAGCTTGAGAGGGGCGGAGAACACTGAAGCTTTCTTT. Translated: CASSLRGAENTEAFF.

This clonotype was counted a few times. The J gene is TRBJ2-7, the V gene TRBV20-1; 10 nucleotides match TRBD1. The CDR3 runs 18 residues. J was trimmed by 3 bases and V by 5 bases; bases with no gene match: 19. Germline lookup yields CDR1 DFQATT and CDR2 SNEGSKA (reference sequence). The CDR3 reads CSALTGTGVSLTGYEQYF. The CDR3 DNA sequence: TGCAGTGCTCTGACCGGGACAGGGGTCTCTCTGACGGGCTACGAGCAGTACTTC.

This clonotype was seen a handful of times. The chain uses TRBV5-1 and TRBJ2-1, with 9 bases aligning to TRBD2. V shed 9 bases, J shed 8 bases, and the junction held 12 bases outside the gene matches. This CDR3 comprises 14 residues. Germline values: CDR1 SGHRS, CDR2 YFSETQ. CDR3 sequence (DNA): TGCGCCACCGCGCCGGGACTAGCTATCCATGAGCAGTTCTTC. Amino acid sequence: CATAPGLAIHEQFF.

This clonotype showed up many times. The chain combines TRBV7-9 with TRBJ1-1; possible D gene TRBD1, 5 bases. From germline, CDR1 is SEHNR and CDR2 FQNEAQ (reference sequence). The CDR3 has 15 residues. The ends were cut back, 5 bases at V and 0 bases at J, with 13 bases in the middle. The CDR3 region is CASSLLTGVNTEAFF. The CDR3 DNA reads TGTGCCAGCAGCCTACTCACGGGGGTGAACACTGAAGCTTTCTTT.

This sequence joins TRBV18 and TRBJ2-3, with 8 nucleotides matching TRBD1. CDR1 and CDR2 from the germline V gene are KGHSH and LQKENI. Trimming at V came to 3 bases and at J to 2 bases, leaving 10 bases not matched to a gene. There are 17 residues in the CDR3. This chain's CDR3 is CASSPLVDRGHTDTQYF. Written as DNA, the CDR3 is TGTGCCAGCTCACCGCTCGTAGACAGGGGTCACACAGATACGCAGTATTTT. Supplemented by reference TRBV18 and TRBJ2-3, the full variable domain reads NAGVMQNPRHLVRRRGQEARLRCSPMKGHSHVYWYRQLPEEGLKFMVYLQKENIIDESGMPKERFSAEFPKEGPSILRIQQVVRGDSAAYFCASSPLVDRGHTDTQYFGPGTRLTVL.

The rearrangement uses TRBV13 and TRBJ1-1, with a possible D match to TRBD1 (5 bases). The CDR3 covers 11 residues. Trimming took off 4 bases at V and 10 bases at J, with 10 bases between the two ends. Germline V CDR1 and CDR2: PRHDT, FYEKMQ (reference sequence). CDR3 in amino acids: CASSSRGVAFF. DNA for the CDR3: TGTGCCAGCAGCTCCAGAGGGGTAGCTTTCTTT.